This TCR beta chain appears in the sequencing data of a study of blood T cell repertoires in COVID-19. For the study at large: Donors in the United States, Italy and Spain gave samples during acute or convalescent COVID-19. T cells, B-cell-depleted T cells, or PBMCs supplied cDNA or gDNA.

There are a few counts of this clone. Germline lookup yields CDR1 LGHDT and CDR2 YNNKEL (reference sequence). Trimming cost V 2 bases and J 9 bases, with 11 bases left between them. The CDR3 is made up of 14 amino acids. TCRdb keeps only in-frame clones here, not all; method: immunoSEQ multiplex PCR. The sample shows over 80,000 clones, around nine tenths of them seen only once. J is TRBJ1-6 and V is TRBV3-1 (or the pseudogene TRBV3-2); maybe TRBD1 (6 bases). This TCR derives from a man aged 55 to 70 with acute or convalescent COVID-19. Sequencing was carried out using peripheral blood. The CDR3: CASSQNRVSSPLHF. The CDR3 coding sequence is TGTGCCAGCAGCCAAAACAGGGTATCTTCACCCCTCCACTTT.